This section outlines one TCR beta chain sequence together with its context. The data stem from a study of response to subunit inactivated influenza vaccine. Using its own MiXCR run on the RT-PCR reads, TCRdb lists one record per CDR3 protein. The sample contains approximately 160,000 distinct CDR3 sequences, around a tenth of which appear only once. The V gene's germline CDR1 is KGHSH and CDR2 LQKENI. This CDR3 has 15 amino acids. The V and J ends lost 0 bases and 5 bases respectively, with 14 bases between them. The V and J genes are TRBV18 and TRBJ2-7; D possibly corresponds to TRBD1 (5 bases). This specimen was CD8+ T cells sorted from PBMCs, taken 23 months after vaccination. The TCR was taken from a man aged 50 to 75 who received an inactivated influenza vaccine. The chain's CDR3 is CASSPPVRVVHEQYF. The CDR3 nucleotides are TGTGCCAGCTCACCACCGGTCAGGGTTGTCCACGAGCAGTACTTC.